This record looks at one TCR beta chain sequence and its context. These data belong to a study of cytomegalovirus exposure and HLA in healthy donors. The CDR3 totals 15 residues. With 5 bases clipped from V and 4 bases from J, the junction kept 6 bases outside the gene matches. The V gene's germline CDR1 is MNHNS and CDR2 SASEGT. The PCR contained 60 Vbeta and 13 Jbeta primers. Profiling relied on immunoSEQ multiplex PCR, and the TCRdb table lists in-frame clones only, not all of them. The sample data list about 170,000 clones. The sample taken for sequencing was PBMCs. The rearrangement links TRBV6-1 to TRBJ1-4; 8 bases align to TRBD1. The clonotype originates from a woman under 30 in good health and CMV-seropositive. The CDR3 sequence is CASSPRTGNNEKLFF. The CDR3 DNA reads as TGTGCCAGCAGTCCTCGGACAGGGAATAATGAAAAACTGTTTTTT.